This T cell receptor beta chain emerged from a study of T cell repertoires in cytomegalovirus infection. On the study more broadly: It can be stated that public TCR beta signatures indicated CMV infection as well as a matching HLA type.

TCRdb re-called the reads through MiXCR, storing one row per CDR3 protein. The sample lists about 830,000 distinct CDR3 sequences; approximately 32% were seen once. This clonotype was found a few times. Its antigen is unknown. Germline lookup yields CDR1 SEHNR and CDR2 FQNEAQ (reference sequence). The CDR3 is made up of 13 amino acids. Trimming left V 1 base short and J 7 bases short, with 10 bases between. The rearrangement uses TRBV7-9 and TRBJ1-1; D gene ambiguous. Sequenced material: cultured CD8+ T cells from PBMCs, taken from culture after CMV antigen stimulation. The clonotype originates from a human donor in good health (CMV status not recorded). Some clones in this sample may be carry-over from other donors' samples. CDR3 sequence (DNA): TGTGCCAGCAGCTTAGGTGGAATAGGTGAAGCTTTCTTT. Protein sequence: CASSLGGIGEAFF.